Below are 25 T cell receptor beta chains sequenced from a single sample in a study of cytomegalovirus exposure and HLA in healthy donors. Sequencing was performed with immunoSEQ multiplex PCR; in TCRdb, only in-frame clones are kept and a portion is missing. Counted here are about 130,000 clones, about 87% occurring once; the ten biggest clones make up roughly 6.4%. The sample taken for sequencing was PBMCs. The receptors were gathered from a woman in her thirties in good health and CMV-seropositive.

V gene TRBV18 combines with J gene TRBJ2-5; D is possibly TRBD1 (5 bases). Germline CDR1 and CDR2: KGHSH and LQKENI. The germline V and J ends were trimmed by 2 bases and 4 bases, with 23 bases remaining between them. The CDR3 runs 18 residues. The CDR3 nucleotides read TGTGCCAGCTCACCATACGCAGGGTTTATGCTTCAGGGAGAGACCCAGTACTTC. Residues: CASSPYAGFMLQGETQYF.

This clone was counted a single time. The chain couples TRBV5-1 to TRBJ2-2, with 10 bases aligning to TRBD2. The V and J ends lost 1 base and 1 base, in that order; junction bases with no gene match: 4. CDR1 is SGHRS and CDR2 is YFSETQ in the germline V gene. The CDR3 loop spans 17 amino acids. CDR3 sequence reads: CASSLSGGALNTGELFF. DNA for the CDR3: TGCGCCAGCAGCTTGAGCGGGGGGGCTTTGAACACCGGGGAGCTGTTTTTT.

The rearrangement links TRBV7-2 to TRBJ2-5; D is unclear. V shed 1 base and J shed 3 bases, with 9 bases lying between them. The CDR3 is made up of 14 amino acids. Germline V gives CDR1 SGHTA, CDR2 FQGNSA. Here the CDR3 DNA reads TGTGCCAGCAGCTTAGGTCACAGAAAAGAGACCCAGTACTTC. Its protein is CASSLGHRKETQYF.

The gene calls are TRBV28 and TRBJ1-5; 7 bases align to TRBD1. The CDR3 totals 16 residues. Losses at the gene ends were 5 bases for V and 8 bases for J; bases not matched to a gene: 15. Germline V gives CDR1 MDHEN, CDR2 SYDVKM. The DNA for the CDR3 is TGTGCCAGCAGTCCTCAACAGGGGAGGCTGTTAAAGCCCCAGCATTTT. It yields the protein CASSPQQGRLLKPQHF.

V and J are TRBV28 and TRBJ1-2; D may be TRBD1 (5 bases). This CDR3 is built from 15 residues. The V gene's germline CDR1 is MDHEN and CDR2 SYDVKM. The CDR3 nucleotides are TGTGTAATATCAGGATCATCAGGGAGGAACTATGGCTACACCTTC. It yields the protein CVISGSSGRNYGYTF.

The genes are TRBV2 and TRBJ2-1; 8 nucleotides line up with TRBD2. After removal of 6 bases from V and 5 bases from J, the junction contained 12 bases not matched to a gene. Germline V lookup: CDR1 SNHLY, CDR2 FYNNEI. This CDR3 contains 16 residues. This CDR3 reads CASSDLWAGGNNEQFF. The CDR3 nucleotides are TGTGCCAGCAGCGACCTCTGGGCGGGAGGTAACAATGAGCAGTTCTTC.

The chain has TRBV6-1 and TRBJ2-5, with 9 positions matching TRBD2. CDR1 is MNHNS and CDR2 is SASEGT in the germline V gene. This CDR3 spans 17 amino acids. With 3 bases clipped from V and 7 bases from J, the junction kept 15 bases outside the gene matches. The CDR3 DNA reads TGTGCCAGCAGTGAGGGGAAGATAGCGGGGGAAAACGTGACCCAGTACTTC. Translated, it gives CASSEGKIAGENVTQYF.

V usage is TRBV5-1 and J usage is TRBJ2-7; TRBD2 agrees at 14 bases. The V segment lost 3 bases and the J segment 3 bases; nucleotides outside the gene matches: 11. The CDR3 is 18 residues long. Germline V gene data show CDR1 as SGHRS and CDR2 as YFSETQ. This CDR3 is CASSSGLAGGSPYYEQYF. DNA for the CDR3: TGCGCCAGCAGCTCTGGACTAGCGGGAGGCTCTCCTTACTACGAGCAGTACTTC.

The chain carries TRBV15 and TRBJ2-3; 9 bases map to TRBD1. Germline CDR1 and CDR2: LNHNV and YYDKDF (reference sequence). The CDR3 is 15 residues long. J lost 3 bases, V lost 3 bases, and 4 bases had no gene match. CDR3 nucleotide sequence: TGTGCCACCAGCAGGGGAGGGACAGGGACAGATACGCAGTATTTT. The encoded protein is CATSRGGTGTDTQYF.

The chain recombines TRBV11-3 with TRBJ2-1; D might be TRBD2 (6 bases). Trimming pared 4 bases from V and 12 bases from J, leaving 19 bases between. Germline V gene data show CDR1 as SGHNT and CDR2 as YENEEA. The CDR3 spans 14 residues. The CDR3 bases are TGTGCCAGCAGCTCGCGGGGACCCCGGGGTGGGCAGTTCTTC. Translating gives CASSSRGPRGGQFF.

The V gene is TRBV7-9, the J gene TRBJ2-1; a weak D match, TRBD1 (6 bases). V was pared by 6 bases and J by 7 bases, with 16 bases between. This CDR3 comprises 14 residues. Germline V CDR1 and CDR2: SEHNR, FQNEAQ (reference sequence). The CDR3 reads CASSIQGGVNEQFF. The DNA of the CDR3 is TGTGCCAGCAGTATACAGGGTGGGGTAAATGAGCAGTTCTTC.

V usage is TRBV13 and J usage is TRBJ1-2, with 7 bases that match TRBD1. The CDR3 totals 11 residues. Per the germline V gene, CDR1 is PRHDT and CDR2 is FYEKMQ (reference sequence). The ends lost 7 bases at V and 8 bases at J; junction bases unmatched: 4. The CDR3 nucleotides read TGTGCCAGCACCGACAGGGCGGGCTACACCTTC. This sequence encodes CASTDRAGYTF.

A note on this clone: Other DNA sequences within the sample encode an identical CDR3. The genes are TRBV19 and TRBJ1-1; no clear D. The germline gives CDR1 LNHDA, CDR2 SQIVND (reference sequence). The CDR3 is made up of 11 amino acids. With 7 bases removed from V and 1 base from J, the gap between germline ends came to 4 bases. The CDR3 DNA reads TGTGCCAGTACAGGGAACACTGAAGCTTTCTTT. Translated: CASTGNTEAFF.

CDR3 DNA sequence: TGCAGCTTCCGTGGGGGGAGGGCCGTTTATGAGCAGTTCTTC. Translation gives CSFRGGRAVYEQFF. The rearrangement uses TRBV29-1 and TRBJ2-1; 7 nucleotides agree with TRBD2. Germline-derived CDR1 and CDR2 are SQVTM and ANQGSEA. J gave up 8 bases and V 8 bases, and 15 bases lay outside the gene matches. The CDR3 runs 14 residues.

The chain combines TRBV4-1 with TRBJ2-2; the D is unclear. Germline CDR1 MGHRA, CDR2 YSYEKL. The CDR3 contains 17 residues. The V end lost 1 base, the J end lost 0 bases, and 12 bases lay between the germline ends. The CDR3 sequence: CASSQAARYANTGELFF. CDR3 DNA: TGCGCCAGCAGCCAAGCGGCCAGGTACGCGAACACCGGGGAGCTGTTTTTT.

The rearrangement uses TRBV2 and TRBJ2-5; a weak D match, TRBD1 (6 bases). The CDR3 has 13 residues. The germline gives CDR1 SNHLY, CDR2 FYNNEI. Trimming took 6 bases from V and 1 from J, leaving 9 bases between them. The CDR3 DNA sequence: TGTGCCAGCAGGGCAGGGGCCCAAGAGACCCAGTACTTC. Its protein is CASRAGAQETQYF.

This chain uses TRBV2 with TRBJ2-1, with TRBD2 identical over 7 bases. Germline-derived CDR1 and CDR2 are SNHLY and FYNNEI. J lost 2 bases, V lost 4 bases, and 2 bases had no gene match. The CDR3 extends over 14 amino acids. The CDR3 region has the DNA TGTGCCAGCAGTGTACGGGGGGCCTACAATGAGCAGTTCTTC. Protein sequence: CASSVRGAYNEQFF.

The gene calls are TRBV6-5 and TRBJ2-7; 7 bases match TRBD2. V shed 7 bases and J 1 base; nucleotides not matched to a gene: 7. CDR3 length equals 14 residues. Germline-derived CDR1 and CDR2 are MNHEY and SVGAGI. DNA for the CDR3: TGTGCCAGCAAGCGGGACCCTGGGTCCTACGAGCAGTACTTC. Protein product: CASKRDPGSYEQYF.

The CDR3 spells CASSALAGYNEQFF. The CDR3 DNA follows: TGTGCCAGCAGCGCCCTAGCGGGGTACAATGAGCAGTTCTTC. The chain links TRBV5-4 to TRBJ2-1, with 9 bases aligning to TRBD2. With V trimmed by 4 bases and J by 4 bases, 3 bases remained unmatched. Germline CDR1 and CDR2: SGHNT and YYREEE (reference sequence). CDR3 size: 14 residues.

The V call is TRBV19, the J call TRBJ1-5, with unresolved D. V lost 5 bases to trimming and J lost 6 bases, with 17 bases between them. The germline gives CDR1 LNHDA, CDR2 SQIVND (reference sequence). This CDR3 is built from 15 residues. The CDR3 loop reads CASSFEGLLGQPQHF. The CDR3 region has the DNA TGTGCCAGTAGTTTCGAGGGCCTGTTGGGTCAGCCCCAGCATTTT.

The V call is TRBV7-8, the J call TRBJ1-1; TRBD1 agrees at 8 bases. The junction had 3 bases not matched to a gene; V was cut back by 1 base and J by 2 bases. Looked up from germline, CDR1 is SGHVS and CDR2 is FQNEAQ. This CDR3 spans 15 amino acids. For the CDR3, the DNA is TGTGCCAGCAGCTTAGAGGGACAGGCTAACACTGAAGCTTTCTTT. This sequence encodes CASSLEGQANTEAFF.

V usage is TRBV2 and J usage is TRBJ2-2; D is undetermined. The CDR3 extends over 12 amino acids. V was shortened by 6 bases and J by 6 bases, with 8 bases between the two germline ends. The germline V gene has CDR1 SNHLY and CDR2 FYNNEI. CDR3 loop: CASSETAGELFF. For the CDR3, the DNA is TGTGCCAGCAGCGAAACTGCCGGGGAGCTGTTTTTT.

The V call is TRBV28, the J call TRBJ2-7, with D tentatively TRBD2 (6 bases). The CDR3 totals 15 residues. Germline lookup yields CDR1 MDHEN and CDR2 SYDVKM. Between the trimmed V and J ends, which lost 7 bases and 4 bases, there was a span of 20 bases. CDR3 amino acids: CASTTVWGGMYEQYF. DNA of the CDR3: TGTGCCAGCACCACCGTCTGGGGCGGGATGTACGAGCAGTACTTC. Full variable domain (missing parts from reference TRBV28 and TRBJ2-7): DVKVTQSSRYLVKRTGEKVFLECVQDMDHENMFWYRQDPGLGLRLIYFSYDVKMKEKGDIPEGYSVSREKKERFSLILESASTNQTSMYLCASTTVWGGMYEQYFGPGTRLTVT.

The CDR3 DNA reads as TGTGCCAGCAGCTCCGGGACTAGCGACTACAATGAGCAGTTCTTC. Protein product: CASSSGTSDYNEQFF. The chain joins TRBV11-3 to TRBJ2-1; 10 nucleotides match TRBD2. Germline CDR1 and CDR2: SGHNT and YENEEA. Losses at the gene ends were 4 bases for V and 3 bases for J; bases not matched to a gene: 3. The CDR3 extends over 15 amino acids.

The chain couples TRBV5-1 to TRBJ2-1, with 7 bases matching TRBD2. V was pared by 2 bases and J by 6 bases, with 5 bases of the junction left unmatched. The CDR3 extends over 14 amino acids. The germline V gene has CDR1 SGHRS and CDR2 YFSETQ. The CDR3 loop is CASSFPAGSNEQFF. CDR3 nucleotides: TGCGCCAGCAGCTTCCCAGCGGGATCCAATGAGCAGTTCTTC.